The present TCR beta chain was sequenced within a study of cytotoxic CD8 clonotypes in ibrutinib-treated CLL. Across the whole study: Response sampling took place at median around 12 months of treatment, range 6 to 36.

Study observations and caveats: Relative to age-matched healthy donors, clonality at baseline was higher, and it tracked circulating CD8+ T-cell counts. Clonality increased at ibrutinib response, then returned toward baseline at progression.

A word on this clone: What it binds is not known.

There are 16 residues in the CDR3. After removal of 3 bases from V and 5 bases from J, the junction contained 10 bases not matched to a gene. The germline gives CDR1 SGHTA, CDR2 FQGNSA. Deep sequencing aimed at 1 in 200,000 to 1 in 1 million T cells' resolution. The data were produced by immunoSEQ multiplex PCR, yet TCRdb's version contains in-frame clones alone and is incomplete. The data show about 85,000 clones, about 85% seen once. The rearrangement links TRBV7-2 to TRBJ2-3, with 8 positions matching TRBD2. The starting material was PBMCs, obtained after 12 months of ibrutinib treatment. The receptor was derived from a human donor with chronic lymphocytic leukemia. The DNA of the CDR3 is TGTGCCAGCAGCTTCGTCGCGGGGGGCCAGGGAGATACGCAGTATTTT. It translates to CASSFVAGGQGDTQYF.